This TCR beta chain stems from a study of T cells in women clearing cervical HPV infection (dated by TCRdb to about 2018). Study-wide context: Cases were approximately 25 women with histologically confirmed HPV16-related CIN3 or worse, including 2 invasive cancers. Blood from cases was collected at the visit where the lesion was first found, while blood from controls was collected once the infection could no longer be detected. Controls were approximately 25 women whose single incident HPV16 infection cleared within 12 months without precancer or cancer developing. Cases and controls were matched on year of sample collection and on age within five years. The parent cohort enrolled approximately 9,200 women aged 18 or older in Guanacaste, Costa Rica, during about 1992 to 1994 and followed them for approximately seven years. Cases had a median age of almost 35 years compared with roughly 41 for controls, and baseline characteristics showed no significant differences between the groups. Since only a few of the women had HLA typing available, the possibility that HLA type was acting as a confounder could not be ruled out. For cases, a median interval of roughly 150 days, with an interquartile range of 90 to 200 days, was observed between lesion detection and blood sampling. An exploratory proof-of-principle case-control study, nested within the Guanacaste HPV Natural History Study in Costa Rica, was conducted to compare TCR repertoires across cervical HPV16 outcomes. Five blinded duplicates per group were added as quality controls, so that about 60 samples were obtained: around 50 participants and some 10 replicates. Paper-wide results and their limitations: By combining richness with V gene abundances, random forest classifiers separated cases from controls with an estimated AUC of 0.75 to 0.85. CIN3+ cases had significantly higher TCR repertoire richness than controls across sequencing depths, but evenness did not differ between the groups. The cross-sectional design could not show whether associations preceded infection or resulted from it; effector/memory subsets and HPV-specific T cells were not isolated. Lower TRBV6-7 relative abundance was observed in cases than in controls (approximately 0.1% versus 0.17%; Bonferroni P = 0.0008). Because the number of T cells in each sample was unknown, differences in richness could reflect differing T-cell content rather than repertoire biology.

The immunoSEQ assay used multiplex PCR to amplify TCR beta CDR3 regions from an average of roughly 1.2 ug of genomic DNA per sample. To correct primer bias, the assay used a complete synthetic TCR repertoire to set an amplification baseline. Amplicons were sequenced on the Illumina platform. Per the original workflow: Sequences were error-corrected by clustering with frequency ratios and a modified nearest-neighbor algorithm, then analyzed in the immunoSEQ Analyzer with IMGT gene definitions. At each rarefaction depth, TCR richness and evenness were averaged over 20 rarefaction repeats, and samples with fewer sequences than the depth were excluded. Wilcoxon rank sum tests with FDR correction were used to compare V, D and J gene relative abundances between the groups. An intraclass correlation of about 96% for TCR richness and an average of roughly 80% across about 66 gene segments were obtained from the blinded duplicates. Imported from immuneACCESS, the table was reduced by TCRdb to in-frame sequences with V and J called. These copies leave out some clones; in studies compared against another copy, an unresolved V gene accounts for under half, and the cause of the remainder is not known. D and trimming were read from the DNA, whereas the V and J calls and clone size are those reported in that table. The sample's records list roughly 20,000 clones. The ten largest clones add up to approximately 5.2% of the sample.

Note on this clone: Its antigen remains undetermined. The observed sequence ends 3 residues before the CDR3 terminus, with the missing tail filled in from the germline J gene.

Every participant had a single incident cervical HPV16 infection, and prevalent HPV16 infections were excluded. Cervical HPV DNA was detected by MY09/MY11 PCR and genotyped by dot-blot hybridization. Approximately 16 mL of heparinized blood were centrifuged, and the buffy coat was split into aliquots, frozen at -30 degrees C, and then kept at -80 degrees C. QIAGEN kits were used to extract genomic DNA from the buffy coat specimens. CDR1 and CDR2 are read off the germline V gene as KGHSY and FQNENV. From its cysteine to its phenylalanine, the CDR3 spans 17 amino acids. Sequencing covers 42 bases of the CDR3, shown here with the frame starting at base 1.

This clonotype originated in a woman aged 18 to 75 with a cervical HPV16 infection that either progressed to CIN3+ or cleared (not recorded which). Sequencing was done on a sample of blood buffy coat. Recombination linked TRBV16 to TRBJ1-4, with 9 central nucleotides matching TRBD1. The covered CDR3 bases are TGTGCCAGCAGCCAAACCGGGACAGGGATGCTAATCGGACCA. Its amino acids are CASSQTGTGMLIGP. The entire CDR3 reads CASSQTGTGMLIGPLFF.